This TCR beta chain was recovered during a study of technical replicates of blood from several donors (dated by TCRdb to the late 2010s). For CDR1 and CDR2, the germline V gene (reference sequence) lists SGHAT and FQDESV. The CDR3 runs 15 amino acids, cysteine and phenylalanine included. CDR3 DNA is the only sequence kept; it has 45 bases, read in frame from the first base. Deletion took 2 bases off V and 4 bases off J, with a span of 11 bases between the germline ends. Library preparation was by the immunoSEQ multiplex PCR assay. The source is immuneACCESS, and TCRdb retained only in-frame sequences with V and J called. Part of the clones is not carried over; for the studies checked, unresolved V genes explain less than half of this, and the remainder is unexplained. The sample yields 50,000 to 80,000 clones; around 87% were counted once. The ten largest account for 4.6% of the sample. A note on this clone: Its antigen remains undetermined. No quality values exist for individual bases; no much larger clone is one base distant.

The receptor comes from a human donor in good health. Some clones in this sample may be carry-over from other donors' samples. What was sequenced was PBMCs. Recombination connected TRBV11-1 to TRBJ2-2; the D segment cannot be called with confidence. The DNA reads TGTGCCAGCAGCTTAAGGCCCCGGAGCACCGGGGAGCTGTTTTTT. It translates to CASSLRPRSTGELFF.